The 18 T cell receptor beta chains given below trace back to one sample, sequenced in a study of breast tumors, draining lymph nodes, adjacent tissues. Each CDR3 protein is one row after TCRdb ran MiXCR on the multiplex PCR reads. Among 75,000 to 100,000 distinct CDR3 sequences listed, around 20% were seen once. Axillary draining lymph nodes of breast cancer patients supplied the node samples. Sequencing was carried out using axillary lymph node tissue. Receptors originate from a female donor with breast cancer. Some clones in this sample may be carry-over from other donors' samples.

A remark on this clonotype: This could be a read error, since a much larger clone is one nucleotide away. This rearrangement joins TRBV19 to TRBJ1-5; possible D gene TRBD1, 5 bases. The CDR3 has 15 residues. Per the germline V gene, CDR1 is LNHDA and CDR2 is SQIVND (reference sequence). DNA of the CDR3: TGTGCCAGTAGCACTAGACGGGGACCTAATCAGCCCCCGCATTTT. Residues: CASSTRRGPNQPPHF.

This clonotype was counted many times. The chain links TRBV20-1 to TRBJ2-3; 9 bases are shared with TRBD2. Germline V gives CDR1 DFQATT, CDR2 SNEGSKA (reference sequence). V shed 5 bases and J 0 bases; nucleotides not matched to a gene: 6. The CDR3 consists of 15 residues. The CDR3 spells CSAAIAGASTDTQYF. The CDR3 DNA is TGCAGTGCTGCGATAGCGGGGGCTAGCACAGATACGCAGTATTTT.

The rearrangement uses TRBV27 and TRBJ2-3; D unclear. CDR1 MNHEY and CDR2 SMNVEV come from the germline V gene (reference sequence). The germline V and J ends were trimmed by 3 bases and 4 bases, with 2 bases remaining between them. This CDR3 region has 11 residues. CDR3 in amino acids: CASSFADTQYF. In DNA, the CDR3 is TGTGCCAGCAGTTTTGCAGATACGCAGTATTTT.

This clonotype was detected ten times or more. The rearrangement uses TRBV12-3 or TRBV12-4 and TRBJ1-4; D may be TRBD1 (5 bases). V was pared by 7 bases and J by 2 bases, with 14 bases between. CDR3 length: 15 residues. Here the CDR3 reads CASTPGRGTNEKLFF. For the CDR3, the DNA is TGTGCCAGCACCCCAGGGAGGGGCACTAATGAAAAACTGTTTTTT.

A remark on this clonotype: This may come from a read error, since a much larger clone is one base off. It is likely a read error, because the conserved phenylalanine at the end of the CDR3 is missing. CDR3 region: CASSRIFGGGGELFL. In DNA, the CDR3 is TGTGCCAGCAGCCGGATATTCGGGGGCGGAGGGGAGCTGTTTCTT. The genes are TRBV2 and TRBJ2-2, with D perhaps given as TRBD1 or TRBD2 (6 bases each). Trimming cost V 6 bases and J 8 bases, with 19 bases left between them. CDR1 is SNHLY, CDR2 FYNNEI, per germline. This CDR3 has 15 amino acids.

This clonotype was picked up a small number of times. The J gene is TRBJ2-3, the V gene TRBV6-1; no firm D call. Germline assignment: CDR1 MNHNS and CDR2 SASEGT. This CDR3 has 15 amino acids. With 2 bases removed from V and 2 bases from J, the gap between germline ends came to 11 bases. CDR3 sequence (DNA): TGTGCCAGCAGTGAATTAGTGGTAACCACAGATACGCAGTATTTT. It codes for CASSELVVTTDTQYF.

Only one count was recorded for this clonotype. This sequence may be a read error, since a much larger clone differs from it by one base. The chain couples TRBV6-1 to TRBJ1-2; D gene uncertain. The CDR3 is made up of 13 amino acids. Germline-derived CDR1 and CDR2 are MNHNS and SASEGT. V lost 5 bases and J lost 5, with 12 bases in between. The CDR3 DNA reads as TGTGCCAGCAGTCGACCTGGCTTGTATGGCTACACCTTC. Translating it yields CASSRPGLYGYTF.

This clonotype has a count of ten or more. The gene calls are TRBV7-9 and TRBJ2-1; D ambiguous. The germline gives CDR1 SEHNR, CDR2 FQNEAQ (reference sequence). V gave up 7 bases and J gave up 3 bases, with 4 bases separating them. The CDR3 length is 11 residues. The CDR3 is CASTLYNEQFF. In nucleotides, the CDR3 is TGTGCCAGCACCCTCTACAATGAGCAGTTCTTC.

Many counts were recorded for this clonotype. In DNA, the CDR3 is TGTGCCAGCAGCCAAGAACTTGAGGGGACCCAGTACTTC. Its translation: CASSQELEGTQYF. The gene calls are TRBV4-2 and TRBJ2-5; D may be TRBD2 (5 bases). CDR3 length: 13 amino acids. Germline-derived CDR1 and CDR2 are LGHNA and YNFKEQ. V lost 0 bases and J lost 7, with 9 bases in between.

This clonotype came up many times. The chain employs TRBV5-1 and TRBJ2-1; 7 bases match TRBD2. The germline CDR1 and CDR2 sequences are SGHRS and YFSETQ. The ends lost 0 bases at V and 5 bases at J; junction bases unmatched: 5. CDR3 size: 15 residues. The CDR3 reads CASSLEASGHNEQFF. DNA of the CDR3: TGCGCCAGCAGCTTGGAGGCTAGCGGACACAATGAGCAGTTCTTC.

This clonotype occurred a few times. This chain uses TRBV4-1 with TRBJ1-4, with D perhaps TRBD1 (5 bases). CDR3 size: 16 residues. The V gene's germline CDR1 is MGHRA and CDR2 YSYEKL. Trimming shortened V by 4 bases and J by 12 bases, and 24 bases separated the two germline ends. The CDR3 here is CASSRGALVMAWELFF. DNA for the CDR3: TGCGCCAGCAGCCGAGGGGCTTTAGTAATGGCGTGGGAACTGTTTTTT.

This clonotype was detected ten times or more. The DNA of the CDR3 is TGCAGTGCTAGAAAGCGGACAGGGGATGAAAAACTGTTTTTT. Protein: CSARKRTGDEKLFF. The V and J genes are TRBV20-1 and TRBJ1-4; TRBD1 matches at 9 bases. With V trimmed by 2 bases and J by 6 bases, 4 bases remained unmatched. CDR1 and CDR2 (germline): DFQATT, SNEGSKA (reference sequence). There are 14 residues in the CDR3.

This clonotype was seen a handful of times. A read error may explain this, as a much larger clone is one base away. The rearrangement uses TRBV19 and TRBJ2-7, with 9 bases matching TRBD2. Germline CDR1 and CDR2: LNHDA and SQIVND (reference sequence). The CDR3 runs 12 residues. CDR3 residues: CASSSGRAEQCF. CDR3 DNA: TGTGCCAGTAGTAGCGGGAGGGCCGAGCAGTGCTTC.

Many counts were recorded for this clonotype. V is TRBV6-5 and J is TRBJ2-1; TRBD2 matches at 8 bases. V lost 5 bases to trimming and J lost 7 bases; unmatched junction nucleotides: 13. The CDR3 is 16 residues long. From germline, CDR1 is MNHEY and CDR2 SVGAGI. The CDR3, as DNA: TGTGCCAGCAGTACCTATAGCGGGATTGGAGAGAATGAGCAGTTCTTC. As protein: CASSTYSGIGENEQFF.

A word on this clonotype: One end of the junction fails to match germline, which may point to a read error. This sequence joins TRBV20-1 and TRBJ2-1, with TRBD2 matching over 9 bases. Germline assignment: CDR1 DFQATT and CDR2 SNEGSKA (reference sequence). The CDR3 runs to 15 residues. As DNA, the CDR3 is TGCAGTGCTAAACTTAGCGGGAGCTCTTACAATGAGCAGCTCTTC. It specifies CSAKLSGSSYNEQLF.

This clonotype was seen at least ten times. This chain joins TRBV19 and TRBJ1-4; TRBD1 matches at 8 bases. The CDR3 loop spans 15 amino acids. Germline V gene data show CDR1 as LNHDA and CDR2 as SQIVND (reference sequence). V was clipped by 5 bases and J by 7 bases; unmatched bases: 9. Here the CDR3 reads CASSPPAGGVEKLFF. The CDR3 DNA reads as TGTGCCAGTAGTCCCCCTGCAGGGGGCGTTGAAAAACTGTTTTTT.

There are many counts of this clonotype. The rearrangement links TRBV6-2 or TRBV6-3 to TRBJ2-5, with D possibly being TRBD2 (5 bases). Trimming removed 6 bases from V and 1 base from J, with 15 bases in between. Germline values: CDR1 MNHEY, CDR2 SVGEGT. The CDR3 sequence is 15 residues long. The CDR3 sequence is CASRRGPGGQETQYF. The DNA for the CDR3 is TGTGCCAGCAGGAGAGGGCCAGGTGGCCAAGAGACCCAGTACTTC.

This clonotype was found many times. The chain carries TRBV10-3 and TRBJ1-2; 11 positions match TRBD1. This CDR3 is 16 amino acids long. J was trimmed by 2 bases and V by 2 bases; bases with no gene match: 4. CDR1 is ENHRY, CDR2 SYGVKD, per germline. CDR3 residues: CAISEGQGALNYGYTF. CDR3 DNA sequence: TGTGCCATCAGTGAGGGACAGGGGGCATTAAACTATGGCTACACCTTC.